A single sample is the source of the 19 T cell receptor beta chains below, sequenced in a study of beta chain features in type 1 diabetes. Expressed TCRB transcripts were sequenced because the isolated RNA had all been reverse transcribed beforehand. Method: immunoSEQ multiplex PCR; TCRdb's copy keeps in-frame clones and lacks some. This table holds 150,000 to 180,000 clones, approximately 10% found once. The material sequenced was central memory CD4+ T cells from blood. The receptors originated from a man younger than 30 in good health.

This clone has just a few counts. The CDR3 DNA follows: TGTGCCAGCTCCCCGGACAGGGTCTACGAGCAGTACTTC. It is translated as CASSPDRVYEQYF. The chain employs TRBV7-2 and TRBJ2-7; TRBD1 matches at 8 bases. The V gene end was trimmed by 8 bases and the J gene end by 3 bases; junction bases not matched to a gene: 6. The CDR3 consists of 13 residues. Germline-derived CDR1 and CDR2 are SGHTA and FQGNSA.

A few counts support this clone. The chain recombines TRBV9 with TRBJ2-1; D assignment may be TRBD1 or TRBD2 (6 bases each). Germline assignment: CDR1 SGDLS and CDR2 YYNGEE. V was cut by 4 bases and J by 9 bases, with 20 bases left in between. CDR3 length: 15 residues. The CDR3 sequence is CASSPAPQGGSEQFF. Written as DNA, the CDR3 is TGTGCCAGCAGCCCGGCCCCACAAGGGGGGTCTGAGCAGTTCTTC.

This clone was seen only a few times. The rearrangement joins TRBV9 to TRBJ2-5; perhaps D is TRBD1 or TRBD2 (5 bases each). V lost 1 base and J lost 4, with 11 bases in between. Germline lookup yields CDR1 SGDLS and CDR2 YYNGEE. This CDR3 contains 14 residues. CDR3 protein: CASSVTPGTETQYF. For the CDR3, the DNA is TGTGCCAGCAGCGTAACACCGGGGACAGAGACCCAGTACTTC. Full variable domain (outside the CDR3, taken from reference TRBV9 and TRBJ2-5): DSGVTQTPKHLITATGQRVTLRCSPRSGDLSVYWYQQSLDQGLQFLIQYYNGEERAKGNILERFSAQQFPDLHSELNLSSLELGDSALYFCASSVTPGTETQYFGPGTRLLVL.

On this clone: One end of the junction varies from germline; a read error may be responsible. V and J are TRBV4-3 and TRBJ2-1; the D call may be TRBD1 or TRBD2 (5 bases each). CDR1 is LGHNA, CDR2 YSLEER, per germline. This CDR3 has 12 residues. The CDR3 DNA sequence: TGCGCCAGCAGCCAAGTTAACTGGGGACGGGTCTTC. The encoded protein is CASSQVNWGRVF.

The chain joins TRBV27 to TRBJ2-7, with 7 positions matching TRBD1. The CDR3 contains 15 residues. With 4 bases clipped from V and 3 bases from J, the junction kept 9 bases outside the gene matches. Germline values: CDR1 MNHEY, CDR2 SMNVEV (reference sequence). The CDR3: CASSSRDSYFYEQYF. CDR3 DNA: TGTGCCAGCAGTTCCCGGGACAGTTATTTCTACGAGCAGTACTTC.

The J gene is TRBJ2-3, the V gene TRBV4-3; D uncertain. V was pared by 0 bases and J by 1 base, with 11 bases between. From germline, CDR1 is LGHNA and CDR2 YSLEER. The CDR3 length is 16 residues. CDR3 region: CASSQDPILRTDTQYF. For the CDR3, the DNA is TGCGCCAGCAGCCAAGATCCGATTCTGCGCACAGATACGCAGTATTTT.

The chain combines TRBV28 with TRBJ1-1; 7 nucleotides agree with TRBD1. Germline assignment: CDR1 MDHEN and CDR2 SYDVKM. The CDR3 extends over 12 amino acids. Trimming removed 5 bases from V and 11 bases from J; junction bases left unmatched: 8. The chain's CDR3 is CASSQTGREAFF. As DNA, the CDR3 is TGTGCCAGCAGTCAGACAGGGCGCGAGGCTTTCTTT.

This clone showed up just a few times. CDR3 loop: CASSLTTGTERTQYF. The DNA of the CDR3 is TGTGCCAGCAGCTTAACAACGGGGACAGAACGTACGCAGTATTTT. The V and J genes are TRBV7-9 and TRBJ2-3; 7 positions agree with TRBD1. Germline V gene data show CDR1 as SEHNR and CDR2 as FQNEAQ (reference sequence). The CDR3 spans 15 residues. Trimming took 2 bases from V and 8 from J; bases not matched to a gene: 10.

This clone was observed a few times. This rearrangement joins TRBV5-6 to TRBJ2-1; D possibly corresponds to TRBD1 (6 bases). CDR3 size: 15 residues. Trimming shortened V by 4 bases and J by 7 bases, and 18 bases separated the two germline ends. Germline loops: CDR1 SGHDT, CDR2 YYEEEE. The chain's CDR3 is CASSPGWGRPNEQFF. The CDR3 DNA is TGTGCCAGCAGCCCGGGGTGGGGGCGTCCAAATGAGCAGTTCTTC.

This clone appeared a few times. The J gene is TRBJ2-7, the V gene TRBV18; 7 positions agree with TRBD2. Trimming removed 2 bases from V and 6 bases from J; junction bases left unmatched: 7. The CDR3 spans 14 residues. The germline V gene encodes CDR1 KGHSH and CDR2 LQKENI. The DNA for the CDR3 is TGTGCCAGCTCACCAGCGGGGGAGGCTCGCGAGCAGTACTTC. Protein: CASSPAGEAREQYF.

This clone has a handful of counts. The V call is TRBV9, the J call TRBJ2-1, with 10 bases matching TRBD2. Germline assignment: CDR1 SGDLS and CDR2 YYNGEE. CDR3 size: 13 residues. The junction had 4 bases not matched to a gene; V was cut back by 5 bases and J by 8 bases. This CDR3 is CASRTSGDDEQFF. In DNA, the CDR3 is TGTGCCAGCAGAACTAGCGGGGACGATGAGCAGTTCTTC.

This chain connects TRBV9 to TRBJ1-2; D is undetermined. Per germline, CDR1 SGDLS and CDR2 YYNGEE. V was pared by 0 bases and J by 4 bases, with 10 bases between. The CDR3 spans 14 residues. The CDR3 is CASSVVKHFYGYTF. CDR3 sequence (DNA): TGTGCCAGCAGCGTAGTGAAACATTTCTATGGCTACACCTTC.

The gene calls are TRBV4-1 and TRBJ1-1, with D possibly being TRBD1 (5 bases). The V end lost 1 base, the J end lost 4 bases, and 13 bases lay between the germline ends. In germline, CDR1 is MGHRA, CDR2 YSYEKL. The CDR3 totals 15 residues. CDR3 loop: CASSQVPGPGTEAFF. CDR3 sequence (DNA): TGCGCCAGCAGCCAAGTTCCGGGGCCGGGCACTGAAGCTTTCTTT.

The chain links TRBV10-3 to TRBJ2-3; perhaps TRBD1 as D (5 bases). The V end lost 4 bases, the J end lost 2 bases, and 13 bases lay between the germline ends. The length of the CDR3 is 15 residues. Germline V gene lookup returns CDR1 ENHRY and CDR2 SYGVKD. The CDR3 nucleotides are TGTGCCATCAGTGCTCTAGGGGCAGACACAGATACGCAGTATTTT. Protein product: CAISALGADTDTQYF.

V and J are TRBV25-1 and TRBJ1-2; no reliable D call. Germline CDR1 is MGHDK and CDR2 is SYGVNS. The ends were cut back, 4 bases at V and 3 bases at J, with 12 bases in the middle. CDR3 length equals 14 residues. The CDR3: CASSGLGYDYGYTF. The CDR3 DNA sequence: TGTGCCAGCAGTGGTCTCGGGTACGACTATGGCTACACCTTC.

To note about this clone: Other DNA sequences in the sample encode the same CDR3. This CDR3 is CASSPNQETQYF. In nucleotides, the CDR3 is TGTGCCAGCTCACCTAATCAAGAGACCCAGTACTTC. This chain uses TRBV18 with TRBJ2-5, with D unclear. There are 12 residues in the CDR3. The germline gives CDR1 KGHSH, CDR2 LQKENI. The germline V and J ends were trimmed by 3 bases and 2 bases, with 4 bases remaining between them. Complete variable domain (other parts from reference TRBV18 and TRBJ2-5): NAGVMQNPRHLVRRRGQEARLRCSPMKGHSHVYWYRQLPEEGLKFMVYLQKENIIDESGMPKERFSAEFPKEGPSILRIQQVVRGDSAAYFCASSPNQETQYFGPGTRLLVL.

V gene TRBV5-1 combines with J gene TRBJ2-3; weak D call: TRBD1 (5 bases). Germline CDR1 SGHRS, CDR2 YFSETQ. V lost 0 bases and J 4 bases, leaving 12 bases between the germline ends. The CDR3 is made up of 15 amino acids. The CDR3 bases are TGCGCCAGCAGCTTGGAAGGGTCAGGGTCAGATACGCAGTATTTT. It is translated as CASSLEGSGSDTQYF.

The table lists this clone with a few counts. V is TRBV5-1 and J is TRBJ1-1, with TRBD1 as a possible D gene (6 bases). Looked up from germline, CDR1 is SGHRS and CDR2 is YFSETQ. V was trimmed by 3 bases and J by 0 bases, leaving 9 bases between them. This CDR3 comprises 14 residues. The CDR3 loop is CASSWGHLNTEAFF. The DNA for the CDR3 is TGCGCCAGCAGCTGGGGACATCTGAACACTGAAGCTTTCTTT.

The chain employs TRBV10-3 and TRBJ1-3; D is undetermined. Trimming stripped 2 bases from V and 4 bases from J, with 6 bases between. CDR1 is ENHRY, CDR2 SYGVKD, per germline. The length of the CDR3 is 13 residues. The CDR3 DNA reads as TGTGCCATCAGTGAGGAAAGGGGAAACACCATATATTTT. Translating gives CAISEERGNTIYF.